In this sample, the clone carrying this T cell receptor beta chain turned up many times. Its antigen is currently unknown. This sample is drawn from a study of tumor-infiltrating lymphocytes in primary liver carcinoma. Study as a whole: Tumor lesions were T1-T3 N0M0 and spanned about 4 to 11 cm.

Germline V CDR1 and CDR2: MDHEN, SYDVKM. The CDR3 extends over 14 amino acids. Trimming took off 7 bases at V and 0 bases at J, with 13 bases between the two ends. Total RNA amounting to roughly 450 ng was the source from which TCR beta cDNA was made with a constant-region primer. Amplification in three nested multiplex PCR rounds with slightly modified ARM-PCR gave rise to TCR beta libraries. Running 10 cycles apiece, the first two PCR rounds relied on TRBV1-TRBV30 forward primers together with a C-beta reverse primer. One entry per CDR3 protein results from TCRdb running MiXCR on the multiplex PCR reads. This repertoire shows approximately 190,000 distinct CDR3 sequences, 85% found once; its top ten account for about a sixth. General study results and limits: Tumors had a significantly higher top-250-clone fraction than blood (p = 0.039). No more than about 8-24% of top clones could be seen in all five tumor regions.

Total RNA and DNA came together from approximately 22-30 mg of bulk tissue without cell sorting. This TCR came from a man aged 40-50 years with primary liver carcinoma and hepatitis B virus infection. The rearrangement links TRBV28 to TRBJ2-7; the D gene is possibly TRBD2 (5 bases). What was sequenced was tumor tissue from primary liver carcinoma. CDR3 sequence reads: CASIDTGNSYEQYF. As DNA, the CDR3 is TGTGCCAGCATTGATACCGGGAACTCCTACGAGCAGTACTTC.